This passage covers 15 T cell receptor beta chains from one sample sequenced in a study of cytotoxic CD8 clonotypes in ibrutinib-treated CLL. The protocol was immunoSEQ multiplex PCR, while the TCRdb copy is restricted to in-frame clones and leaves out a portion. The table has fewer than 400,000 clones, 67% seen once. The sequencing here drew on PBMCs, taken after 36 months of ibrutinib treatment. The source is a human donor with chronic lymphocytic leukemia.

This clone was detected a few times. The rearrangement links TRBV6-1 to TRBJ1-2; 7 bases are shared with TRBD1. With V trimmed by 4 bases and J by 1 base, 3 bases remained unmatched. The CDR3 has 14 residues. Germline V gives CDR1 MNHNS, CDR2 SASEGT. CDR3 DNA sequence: TGTGCCAGCAGTGCGGGACAGCATAACTATGGCTACACCTTC. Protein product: CASSAGQHNYGYTF.

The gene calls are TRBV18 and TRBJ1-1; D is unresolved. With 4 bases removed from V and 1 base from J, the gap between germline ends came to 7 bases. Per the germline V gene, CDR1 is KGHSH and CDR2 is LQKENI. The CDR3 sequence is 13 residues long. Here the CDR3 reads CASSHSRNTEAFF. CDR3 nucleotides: TGTGCCAGCTCACATTCAAGGAACACTGAAGCTTTCTTT.

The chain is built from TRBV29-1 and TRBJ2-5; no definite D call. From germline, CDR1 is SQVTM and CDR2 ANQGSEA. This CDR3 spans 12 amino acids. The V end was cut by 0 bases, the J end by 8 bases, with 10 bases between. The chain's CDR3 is CSVEDVGHTQYF. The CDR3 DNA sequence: TGCAGCGTTGAAGATGTGGGTCATACCCAGTACTTC.

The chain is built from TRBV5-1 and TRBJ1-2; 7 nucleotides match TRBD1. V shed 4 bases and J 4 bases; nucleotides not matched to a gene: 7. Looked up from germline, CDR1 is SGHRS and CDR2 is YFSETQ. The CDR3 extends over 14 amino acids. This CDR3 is CASSPMGQIYGYTF. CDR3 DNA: TGCGCCAGCAGCCCCATGGGACAGATCTATGGCTACACCTTC.

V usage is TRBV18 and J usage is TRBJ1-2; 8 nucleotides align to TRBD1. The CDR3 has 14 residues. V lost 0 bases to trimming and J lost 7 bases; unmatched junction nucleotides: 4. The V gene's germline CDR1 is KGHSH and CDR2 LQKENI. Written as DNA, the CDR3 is TGTGCCAGCTCACCACCTGGACAGGGAATTGGCTACACCTTC. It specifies CASSPPGQGIGYTF.

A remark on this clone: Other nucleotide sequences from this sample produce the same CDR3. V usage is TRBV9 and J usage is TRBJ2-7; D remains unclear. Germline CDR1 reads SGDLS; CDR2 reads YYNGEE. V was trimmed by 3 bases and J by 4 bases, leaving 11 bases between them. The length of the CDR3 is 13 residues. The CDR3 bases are TGTGCCAGCAGCGCGGACCGACCGTACGAGCAGTACTTC. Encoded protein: CASSADRPYEQYF.

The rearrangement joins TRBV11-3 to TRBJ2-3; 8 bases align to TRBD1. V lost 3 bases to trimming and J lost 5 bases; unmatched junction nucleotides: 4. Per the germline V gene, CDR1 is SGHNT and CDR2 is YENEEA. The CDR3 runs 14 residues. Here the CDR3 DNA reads TGTGCCAGCAGCTTGGGCAGGGGGCGAGATACGCAGTATTTT. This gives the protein CASSLGRGRDTQYF.

The CDR3 DNA reads TGCAGCGTTGGGGGGGGGCGGACGCCCTACGAGCAGTACTTC. This gives the protein CSVGGGRTPYEQYF. V and J are TRBV29-1 and TRBJ2-7; perhaps TRBD2 as D (7 bases). Deletions cut 4 bases from V and 2 bases from J, with 15 bases between. Germline V gene data show CDR1 as SQVTM and CDR2 as ANQGSEA. The CDR3 has 14 amino acids.

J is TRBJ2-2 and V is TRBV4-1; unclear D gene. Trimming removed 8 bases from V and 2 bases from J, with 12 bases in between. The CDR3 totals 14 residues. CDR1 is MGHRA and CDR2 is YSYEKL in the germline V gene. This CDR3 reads CASPPATNTGELFF. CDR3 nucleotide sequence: TGCGCCAGCCCACCGGCTACTAACACCGGGGAGCTGTTTTTT.

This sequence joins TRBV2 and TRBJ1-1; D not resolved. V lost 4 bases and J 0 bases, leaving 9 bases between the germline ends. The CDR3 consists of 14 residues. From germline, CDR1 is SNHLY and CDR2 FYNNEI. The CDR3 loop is CASSARALNTEAFF. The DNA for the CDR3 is TGTGCCAGCAGTGCCCGGGCTCTGAACACTGAAGCTTTCTTT. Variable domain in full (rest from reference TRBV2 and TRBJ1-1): EPEVTQTPSHQVTQMGQEVILRCVPISNHLYFYWYRQILGQKVEFLVSFYNNEISEKSEIFDDQFSVERPDGSNFTLKIRSTKLEDSAMYFCASSARALNTEAFFGQGTRLTVV.

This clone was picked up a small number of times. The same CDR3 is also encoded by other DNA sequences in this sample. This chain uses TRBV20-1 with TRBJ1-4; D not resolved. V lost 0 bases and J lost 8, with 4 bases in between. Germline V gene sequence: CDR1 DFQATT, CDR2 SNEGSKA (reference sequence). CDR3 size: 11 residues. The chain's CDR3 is CSARDREKLFF. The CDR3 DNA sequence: TGCAGTGCTAGAGATCGCGAAAAACTGTTTTTT.

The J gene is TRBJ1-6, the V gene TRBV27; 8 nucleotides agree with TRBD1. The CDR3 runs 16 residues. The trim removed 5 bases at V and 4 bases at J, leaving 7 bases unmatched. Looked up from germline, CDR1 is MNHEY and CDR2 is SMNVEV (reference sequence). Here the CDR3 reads CASSINRDRYNSPLHF. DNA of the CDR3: TGTGCCAGCAGTATAAACCGGGACAGGTATAATTCACCCCTCCACTTT.

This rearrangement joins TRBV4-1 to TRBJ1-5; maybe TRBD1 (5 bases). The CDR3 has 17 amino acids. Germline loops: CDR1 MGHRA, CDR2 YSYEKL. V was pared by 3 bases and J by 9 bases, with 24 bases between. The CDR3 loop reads CASSHLGEGGSERPQHF. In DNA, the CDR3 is TGCGCCAGCAGCCACCTGGGGGAGGGAGGGTCAGAACGGCCCCAGCATTTT.

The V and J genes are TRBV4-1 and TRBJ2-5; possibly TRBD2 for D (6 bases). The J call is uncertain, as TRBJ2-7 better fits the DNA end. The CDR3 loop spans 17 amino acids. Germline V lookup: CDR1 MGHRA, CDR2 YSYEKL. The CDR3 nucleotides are TGCGCCAGCAGCCAAGATAGGGCGGGACCCACGGACTACGAGCAGTACTTC. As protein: CASSQDRAGPTDYEQYF.

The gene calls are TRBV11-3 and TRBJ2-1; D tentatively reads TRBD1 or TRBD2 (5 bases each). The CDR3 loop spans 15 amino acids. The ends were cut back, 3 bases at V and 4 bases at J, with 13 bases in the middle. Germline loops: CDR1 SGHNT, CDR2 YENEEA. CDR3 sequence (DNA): TGTGCCAGCAGCTTGAGGGGCGGAAGTTACAATGAGCAGTTCTTC. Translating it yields CASSLRGGSYNEQFF. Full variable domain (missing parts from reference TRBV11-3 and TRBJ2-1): EAGVVQSPRYKIIEKKQPVAFWCNPISGHNTLYWYLQNLGQGPELLIRYENEEAVDDSQLPKDRFSAERLKGVDSTLKIQPAELGDSAVYLCASSLRGGSYNEQFFGPGTRLTVL.